This TCR beta chain was observed in a study of blood T cell repertoires in COVID-19. Measured with immunoSEQ multiplex PCR; TCRdb has only the in-frame clones, and not every one. Of hundreds of thousands of clones listed, just under 85% were seen once; the top ten hold more than 7%. The CDR3 has 13 amino acids. Trimming took off 2 bases at V and 2 bases at J, with 4 bases between the two ends. Comments on this clone: The identical CDR3 is also encoded by other nucleotide sequences in the sample.

The specimen sequenced was peripheral blood. The sequence was obtained from a man older than 75 with acute or convalescent COVID-19. V and J are TRBV12-3 or TRBV12-4 and TRBJ1-5, with unresolved D. The CDR3: CASSLRGNQPQHF. CDR3 bases: TGTGCCAGCAGTTTAAGAGGCAATCAGCCCCAGCATTTT.